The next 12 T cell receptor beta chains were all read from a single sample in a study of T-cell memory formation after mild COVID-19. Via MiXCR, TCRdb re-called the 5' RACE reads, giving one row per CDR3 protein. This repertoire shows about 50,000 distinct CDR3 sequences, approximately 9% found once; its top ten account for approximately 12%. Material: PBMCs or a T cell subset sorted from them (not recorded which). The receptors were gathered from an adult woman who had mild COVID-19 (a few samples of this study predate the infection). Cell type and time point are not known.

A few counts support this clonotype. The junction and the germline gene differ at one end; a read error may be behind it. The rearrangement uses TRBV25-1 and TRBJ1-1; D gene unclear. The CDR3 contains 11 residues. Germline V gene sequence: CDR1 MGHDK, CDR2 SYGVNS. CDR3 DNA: TGTGCCAGCAGAAAGAACTCTGAAGCTTTCTTT. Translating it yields CASRKNSEAFF.

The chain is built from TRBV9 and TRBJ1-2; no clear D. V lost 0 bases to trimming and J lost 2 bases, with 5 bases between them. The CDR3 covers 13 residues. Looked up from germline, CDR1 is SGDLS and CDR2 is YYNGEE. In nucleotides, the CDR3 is TGTGCCAGCAGCGTAGATAACAACTATGGCTACACCTTC. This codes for CASSVDNNYGYTF.

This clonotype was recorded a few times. The CDR3 DNA follows: TGTGCCAGCAGTGATGGTCACGTAACGAACACTGAAGCTTTCTTT. It yields the protein CASSDGHVTNTEAFF. The J gene is TRBJ1-1, the V gene TRBV2; no clear D. The CDR3 totals 15 residues. Trimming removed 3 bases at V and 1 base at J, with 12 bases between. CDR1 and CDR2 from the germline V gene are SNHLY and FYNNEI.

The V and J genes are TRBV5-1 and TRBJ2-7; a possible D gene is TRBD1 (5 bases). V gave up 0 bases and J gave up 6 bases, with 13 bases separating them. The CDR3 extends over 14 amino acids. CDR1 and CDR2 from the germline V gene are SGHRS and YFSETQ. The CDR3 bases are TGCGCCAGCAGCTTGGCCAAAGGGGCCAGCGAGCAGTACTTC. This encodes CASSLAKGASEQYF.

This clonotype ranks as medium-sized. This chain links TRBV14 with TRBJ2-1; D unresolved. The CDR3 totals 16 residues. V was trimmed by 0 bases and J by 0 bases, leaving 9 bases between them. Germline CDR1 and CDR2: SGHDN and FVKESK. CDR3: CASSQDLFSSYNEQFF. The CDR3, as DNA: TGTGCCAGCAGCCAAGATCTTTTCAGCTCCTACAATGAGCAGTTCTTC.

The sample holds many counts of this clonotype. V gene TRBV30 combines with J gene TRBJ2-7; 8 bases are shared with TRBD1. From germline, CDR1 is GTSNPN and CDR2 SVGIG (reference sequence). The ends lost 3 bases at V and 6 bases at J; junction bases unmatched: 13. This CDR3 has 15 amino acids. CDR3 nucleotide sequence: TGTGCCTGGAGCTCAGGGGGCCAAATATCGGGCGAGCAGTACTTC. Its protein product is CAWSSGGQISGEQYF.

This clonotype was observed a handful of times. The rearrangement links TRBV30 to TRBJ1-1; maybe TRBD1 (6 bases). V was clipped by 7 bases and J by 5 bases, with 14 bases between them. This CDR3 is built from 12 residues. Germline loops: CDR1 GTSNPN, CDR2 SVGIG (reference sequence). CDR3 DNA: TGTGCCTCCACGGACAGAAGAACTGAAGCTTTCTTT. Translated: CASTDRRTEAFF.

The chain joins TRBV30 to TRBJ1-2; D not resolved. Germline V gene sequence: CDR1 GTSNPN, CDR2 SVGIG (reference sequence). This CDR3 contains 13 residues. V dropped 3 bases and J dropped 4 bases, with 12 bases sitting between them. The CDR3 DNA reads TGTGCCTGGAGCCCGGGCTGGGGCTATGGCTACACCTTC. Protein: CAWSPGWGYGYTF. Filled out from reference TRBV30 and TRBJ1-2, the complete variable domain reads SQTIHQWPATLVQPVGSPLSLECTVEGTSNPNLYWYRQAAGRGLQLLFYSVGIGQISSEVPQNLSASRPQDRQFILSSKKLLLSDSGFYLCAWSPGWGYGYTFGSGTRLTVV.

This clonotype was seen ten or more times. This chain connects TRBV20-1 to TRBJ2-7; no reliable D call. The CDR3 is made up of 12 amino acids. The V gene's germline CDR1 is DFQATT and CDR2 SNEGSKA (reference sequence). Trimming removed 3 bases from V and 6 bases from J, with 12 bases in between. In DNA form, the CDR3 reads TGCAGTGCTAGTTTCAGACATAGCGAGCAGTACTTC. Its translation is CSASFRHSEQYF.

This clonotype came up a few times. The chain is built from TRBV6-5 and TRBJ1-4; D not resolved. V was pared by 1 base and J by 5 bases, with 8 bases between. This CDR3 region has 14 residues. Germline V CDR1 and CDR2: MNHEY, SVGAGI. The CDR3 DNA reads TGTGCCAGCAGTTACTGGGGTACCAATGAAAAACTGTTTTTT. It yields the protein CASSYWGTNEKLFF.

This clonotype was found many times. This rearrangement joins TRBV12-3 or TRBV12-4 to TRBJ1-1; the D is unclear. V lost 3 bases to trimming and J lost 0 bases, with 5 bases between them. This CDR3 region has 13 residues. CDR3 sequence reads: CASSFGLNTEAFF. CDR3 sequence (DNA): TGTGCCAGCAGTTTCGGTCTGAACACTGAAGCTTTCTTT.

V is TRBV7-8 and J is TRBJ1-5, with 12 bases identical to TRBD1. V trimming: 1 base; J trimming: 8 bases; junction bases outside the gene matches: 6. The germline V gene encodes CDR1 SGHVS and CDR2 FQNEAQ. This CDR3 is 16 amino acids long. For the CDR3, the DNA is TGTGCCAGCAGCTTAGGGGTAGGGACAGGGGGCAAGCCCCAGCATTTT. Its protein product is CASSLGVGTGGKPQHF.